This TCR beta chain was recovered during a study of T cell responses to AZD1222 COVID-19 vaccine. Notes on the study in general: Spike-specific TCRs gained breadth and depth after people received two AZD1222 doses.

TCRdb keeps only in-frame clones here, not all; method: immunoSEQ multiplex PCR. The data show tens of thousands of clones, around three quarters seen once. Trimming took 6 bases from V and 3 from J; bases not matched to a gene: 14. Germline CDR1 MDHEN, CDR2 SYDVKM. The CDR3 has 17 residues. In the case of this clone: Its cognate antigen is unknown.

The material sequenced was peripheral blood, taken 28 days after the second AZD1222 dose. The chain uses TRBV28 and TRBJ2-5; TRBD2 matches 9 bases. This TCR derives from an adult who received the AZD1222 COVID-19 vaccine. CDR3 residues: CASSPRRGGGGKETQYF. The CDR3 nucleotides are TGTGCCAGCAGCCCTAGGAGGGGCGGGGGGGGCAAAGAGACCCAGTACTTC.